This TCR beta chain was documented in a study of beta chain features in type 1 diabetes. Study-wide context: Patients and healthy donors were similar in age, gender and cell yields.

This clone appeared once. The whole isolated RNA underwent reverse transcription, so sequencing captured expressed TCRB transcripts. This table comes from immunoSEQ multiplex PCR, and its TCRdb copy is limited to in-frame clones, with some not included. The data hold about 450,000 clones, with about an eighth observed a single time. What was sequenced was naive CD4+ T cells from blood. This receptor was taken from a young woman in good health.

In nucleotides, the CDR3 is TGTGCCAGCAGCTTGGGTCTAGCGGGAGGATCCTCCTACGAGCAGTACTTC. Its translation: CASSLGLAGGSSYEQYF. V gene TRBV7-2 combines with J gene TRBJ2-7; 11 bases fit TRBD2. The junction had 7 bases not matched to a gene; V was cut back by 3 bases and J by 0 bases. This CDR3 has 17 amino acids. Germline CDR1 SGHTA, CDR2 FQGNSA.